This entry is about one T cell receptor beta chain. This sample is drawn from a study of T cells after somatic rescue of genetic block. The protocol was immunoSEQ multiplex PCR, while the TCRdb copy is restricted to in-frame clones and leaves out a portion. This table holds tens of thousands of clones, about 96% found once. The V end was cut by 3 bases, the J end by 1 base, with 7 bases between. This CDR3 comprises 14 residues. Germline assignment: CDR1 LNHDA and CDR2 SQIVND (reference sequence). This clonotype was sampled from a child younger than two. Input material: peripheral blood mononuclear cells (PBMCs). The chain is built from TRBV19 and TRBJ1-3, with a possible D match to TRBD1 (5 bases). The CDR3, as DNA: TGTGCCAGTAGTATGGGGGGGTCTGGAAACACCATATATTTT. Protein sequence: CASSMGGSGNTIYF.